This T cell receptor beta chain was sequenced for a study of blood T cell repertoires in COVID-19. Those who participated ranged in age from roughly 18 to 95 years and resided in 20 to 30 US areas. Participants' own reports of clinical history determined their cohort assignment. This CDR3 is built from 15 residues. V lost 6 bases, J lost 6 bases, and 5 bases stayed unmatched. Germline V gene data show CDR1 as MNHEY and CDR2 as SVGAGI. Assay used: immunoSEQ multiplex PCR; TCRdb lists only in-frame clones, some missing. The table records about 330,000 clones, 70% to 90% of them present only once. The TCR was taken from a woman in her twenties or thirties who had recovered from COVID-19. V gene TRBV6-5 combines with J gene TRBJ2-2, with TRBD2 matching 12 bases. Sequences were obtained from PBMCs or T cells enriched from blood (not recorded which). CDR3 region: CASSLTSGGSGELFF. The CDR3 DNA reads TGTGCCAGCAGCTTGACTAGCGGGGGTTCCGGGGAGCTGTTTTTT.